The TCR beta chain under discussion was sequenced for a study of blood T cell repertoires in COVID-19 (dated by TCRdb to the early 2020s). General notes on the study: The collaborator samples originated in the United States, Italy and Spain and spanned the acute and convalescent phases of COVID-19. The material from the prospective study consisted of cDNA or gDNA derived from T cells, B-cell-depleted T cells, or PBMCs. The dataset comprised deeply sampled blood TCRbeta repertoires from subjects exposed to, actively infected with, or recovered from COVID-19. A freely available public database, intended as a resource for researchers studying the immune response to SARS-CoV-2, is where the repertoires were released. Samples were obtained from the ongoing ImmuneRACE study (first 160 participants) and from 1,254 subjects provided by 6 global collaborators. The sample metadata nearly always contained a de-identified subject ID, COVID-19 status, age in years and sex. Where available, HLA class I and class II types were obtained from metadata supplied by the sample provider rather than from assay-based typing.

From its cysteine to its phenylalanine, the CDR3 spans 12 amino acids. Only the CDR3 portion is preserved as DNA: 36 bases, with reading frame beginning at the first base. V and J lose 5 bases and 2 bases, and a span of 6 bases separates them. CDR1 and CDR2 are drawn from the germline V gene (reference sequence): PRHDT, FYEKMQ. At one collaborating source in Seattle, patients were enrolled during active infection and were followed longitudinally through the course of disease. Each collaborating institution followed its own protocols to collect whole blood in K2EDTA tubes. For TCRbeta analysis, collaborators shipped samples as frozen whole blood, isolated PBMCs, or DNA extracted from either of those sample types. The immunoSEQ Assay, a bias-controlled multiplex PCR, was used to amplify TCRbeta CDR3 regions from genomic DNA. For the original study's pipeline: Within the assay, amplification of reference gene primers was used to estimate how many nucleated cells each sample contained. To quantify the absolute abundance of each unique TCRbeta CDR3 rearrangement, sequence reads were collapsed and filtered. For each sample, productive Simpson clonality was calculated as the square root of Simpson's diversity index over productive rearrangements. Here the immuneACCESS table is served through TCRdb, limited to in-frame sequences with V and J called. Missing clones are a known gap in these copies; in checked studies unresolved V genes cover under half, and the rest lacks a known reason. The D gene and trimming were derived from the DNA, and the V and J assignments and clone size from that table. The sample table holds 300,000 to 350,000 clones, of which around 89% were seen once. Of the sample, roughly 1% falls within the top ten clones.

What the authors observed across the whole study: The quantity of clinical and demographic metadata differed by source and by participant and was supplied without curation.

A word on this clone: Its antigen is not yet known. Base qualities are not recorded, but no much larger clone differs from it by a single base.

The sequence came from a middle-aged woman with COVID-19, enrolled during active disease. The sequence joins TRBV13 to TRBJ1-1, with the D gene not confidently named. The sequenced material came from peripheral blood. The base sequence is TGTGCCAGCAGCCCGAGTAACACTGAAGCTTTCTTT. This yields the protein CASSPSNTEAFF.